This is a list of T cell receptor beta chains from one sample in a study of shared clonotypes between healthy human individuals. Produced via immunoSEQ multiplex PCR; TCRdb's table is partial and in-frame only. The profile covers 450,000 or so clones, with approximately 71% appearing a single time and around 12% taken by the ten largest. The sequencing sample was made of PBMCs. The receptors were sampled from a woman in her 40s in good health. Some clones in this sample may be carry-over from other donors' samples. Both conserved end residues are part of each CDR3. The order of the fields is CDR3 protein, CDR3 DNA, clone size, V gene, J gene, D gene. The D gene is left open where the match is weak. Clone size appears in some rows only: once, few, many, or a class for an expanded clone.

CDR3 protein: CASSPDRARYEQYF
CDR3 DNA: TGTGCCAGCAGTCCTGACAGGGCAAGATACGAGCAGTACTTC
clone size: NA
V gene: TRBV7-2
J gene: TRBJ2-7
D gene: TRBD1

CDR3 protein: CASSALQGAGGEQYF
CDR3 DNA: TGCGCCAGCAGCGCGCTACAGGGGGCGGGAGGGGAGCAGTACTTC
clone size: NA
V gene: TRBV5-1
J gene: TRBJ2-7
D gene: NA

CDR3 protein: CASSPQVEDTQYF
CDR3 DNA: TGTGCCAGCAGCCCCCAGGTTGAGGATACGCAGTATTTT
clone size: once
V gene: TRBV4-2
J gene: TRBJ2-3
D gene: NA

CDR3 protein: CASSPPEGVSGTGELFF
CDR3 DNA: TGTGCCAGCTCACCACCGGAGGGGGTTAGCGGCACCGGGGAGCTGTTTTTT
clone size: NA
V gene: TRBV18
J gene: TRBJ2-2
D gene: NA

CDR3 protein: CASAGRDYEQYF
CDR3 DNA: TGTGCCAGTGCGGGGAGGGACTACGAGCAGTACTTC
clone size: NA
V gene: TRBV27
J gene: TRBJ2-7
D gene: TRBD2

CDR3 protein: CATSKGGGDEQFF
CDR3 DNA: TGTGCCACCAGCAAGGGAGGGGGTGATGAGCAGTTCTTC
clone size: NA
V gene: TRBV15
J gene: TRBJ2-1
D gene: NA

CDR3 protein: CASSLSGSSSHTDTQYF
CDR3 DNA: TGTGCCAGCAGCTTAAGTGGGTCTAGTTCTCACACAGATACGCAGTATTTT
clone size: NA
V gene: TRBV4-2
J gene: TRBJ2-3
D gene: NA

CDR3 protein: CASSLWGTSNTEAFF
CDR3 DNA: TGCGCCAGCAGCTTGTGGGGGACCTCGAACACTGAAGCTTTCTTT
clone size: NA
V gene: TRBV5-1
J gene: TRBJ1-1
D gene: NA

CDR3 protein: CASRPQGAGSDTQYF
CDR3 DNA: TGTGCCAGCAGACCGCAGGGGGCAGGCTCAGATACGCAGTATTTT
clone size: NA
V gene: TRBV28
J gene: TRBJ2-3
D gene: TRBD1

CDR3 protein: CASPPRRGYTEAFF
CDR3 DNA: TGTGCCAGCCCCCCGCGGCGGGGGTACACTGAAGCTTTCTTT
clone size: NA
V gene: TRBV5-6
J gene: TRBJ1-1
D gene: NA

CDR3 protein: CASSQKGGPPNQPQHF
CDR3 DNA: TGTGCCAGCAGCCAAAAAGGGGGCCCACCCAATCAGCCCCAGCATTTT
clone size: NA
V gene: TRBV14
J gene: TRBJ1-5
D gene: TRBD1

CDR3 protein: CASSEFSHERYNEQFF
CDR3 DNA: TGTGCCAGCAGCGAATTCTCCCACGAGAGATACAATGAGCAGTTCTTC
clone size: NA
V gene: TRBV11-2
J gene: TRBJ2-1
D gene: NA

CDR3 protein: CASSLALAGGEQFF
CDR3 DNA: TGCGCCAGCAGCTTGGCACTAGCGGGAGGTGAGCAGTTCTTC
clone size: NA
V gene: TRBV5-1
J gene: TRBJ2-1
D gene: TRBD2

CDR3 protein: CASGPPPPSYEQYF
CDR3 DNA: TGTGCTAGTGGTCCCCCCCCGCCGTCCTACGAGCAGTACTTC
clone size: many
V gene: TRBV12-5
J gene: TRBJ2-7
D gene: NA

CDR3 protein: CASSPGIWNTEAFF
CDR3 DNA: TGTGCCAGCTCCCCCGGGATTTGGAACACTGAAGCTTTCTTT
clone size: few
V gene: TRBV18
J gene: TRBJ1-1
D gene: NA

CDR3 protein: CSLPRRGACRPTYEQYF
CDR3 DNA: TGCAGCCTCCCCCGGCGGGGGGCGTGCCGACCAACCTACGAGCAGTACTTC
clone size: NA
V gene: TRBV29-1
J gene: TRBJ2-7
D gene: TRBD2

CDR3 protein: CAISKSGTGGEQYF
CDR3 DNA: TGTGCCATCAGTAAGAGCGGGACAGGGGGCGAGCAGTACTTC
clone size: NA
V gene: TRBV10-3
J gene: TRBJ2-7
D gene: TRBD1

CDR3 protein: CASSDSVAGGELFF
CDR3 DNA: TGTGCCAGCAGTGACAGCGTCGCAGGCGGGGAGCTGTTTTTT
clone size: NA
V gene: TRBV7-3
J gene: TRBJ2-2
D gene: NA

CDR3 protein: CASSSRDGSYEQYF
CDR3 DNA: TGTGCCAGCAGCTCCCGGGACGGGTCCTACGAGCAGTACTTC
clone size: NA
V gene: TRBV7-2
J gene: TRBJ2-7
D gene: NA

CDR3 protein: CASSLSDMPPDTQYF
CDR3 DNA: TGTGCCAGCAGCTTGTCGGACATGCCTCCAGATACGCAGTATTTT
clone size: NA
V gene: TRBV5-4
J gene: TRBJ2-3
D gene: NA

CDR3 protein: CASSLFGLAGESYYEQYF
CDR3 DNA: TGCGCCAGCAGCTTGTTCGGACTAGCGGGAGAGTCTTACTACGAGCAGTACTTC
clone size: NA
V gene: TRBV5-1
J gene: TRBJ2-7
D gene: TRBD2

CDR3 protein: CASGPGASTDTQYF
CDR3 DNA: TGTGCCAGCGGTCCGGGGGCTAGCACAGATACGCAGTATTTT
clone size: NA
V gene: TRBV7-3
J gene: TRBJ2-3
D gene: NA

CDR3 protein: CASTLREGIGVSQHF
CDR3 DNA: TGTGCCAGCACCCTCCGAGAGGGGATCGGAGTGTCCCAGCATTTT
clone size: NA
V gene: TRBV28
J gene: TRBJ1-5
D gene: NA

CDR3 protein: CASSPRGAGDGNTIYF
CDR3 DNA: TGTGCCAGCTCACCACGCGGCGCGGGGGACGGAAACACCATATATTTT
clone size: NA
V gene: TRBV18
J gene: TRBJ1-3
D gene: NA

CDR3 protein: CASGANYGYTF
CDR3 DNA: TGTGCCAGCGGGGCTAACTATGGCTACACCTTC
clone size: NA
V gene: TRBV7-9
J gene: TRBJ1-2
D gene: NA